One sample yielded the 25 T cell receptor beta chains listed below, sequenced in a study of OX40 agonist ivuxolimab in advanced cancers. Profiled with immunoSEQ multiplex PCR; TCRdb holds only in-frame clones, not every one. The sample lists tens of thousands of clones; around 80% were seen once. The sequences come from CD4+ or CD8+ T cells sorted from blood, collected in a trial of the OX40 agonist ivuxolimab. The receptor set was obtained from an adult with an advanced solid tumor such as melanoma, head and neck, liver or kidney cancer.

The CDR3 DNA sequence: TGTGCCAGCTCTGGGTTTTTGACCGACCCGAAACGTCTTAGTTCACCCCTCCACTTT. Its translation: CASSGFLTDPKRLSSPLHF. This chain uses TRBV18 with TRBJ1-6; D call uncertain. The CDR3 has 19 amino acids. The germline CDR1 and CDR2 sequences are KGHSH and LQKENI. V dropped 6 bases and J dropped 9 bases, with 30 bases sitting between them. The full variable domain, in which reference TRBV18 and TRBJ1-6 provide the parts outside the CDR3, is NAGVMQNPRHLVRRRGQEARLRCSPMKGHSHVYWYRQLPEEGLKFMVYLQKENIIDESGMPKERFSAEFPKEGPSILRIQQVVRGDSAAYFCASSGFLTDPKRLSSPLHFGNGTRLTVT.

This clone was counted between two and nine times. This chain uses TRBV7-8 with TRBJ2-3; TRBD2 matches at 8 bases. CDR3 size: 15 residues. The ends lost 6 bases at V and 6 bases at J; junction bases unmatched: 11. Looked up from germline, CDR1 is SGHVS and CDR2 is FQNEAQ. CDR3 bases: TGTGCCAGCAGTATCAGGAGCGGGGGAAGGGATACGCAGTATTTT. It specifies CASSIRSGGRDTQYF.

This chain joins TRBV6-5 and TRBJ2-3, with D unclear. CDR3 length equals 11 residues. Germline V gene lookup returns CDR1 MNHEY and CDR2 SVGAGI. The germline V and J ends were trimmed by 8 bases and 2 bases, with 5 bases remaining between them. Written as DNA, the CDR3 is TGTGCCAGCGCGAACACAGATACGCAGTATTTT. Its protein is CASANTDTQYF.

The chain recombines TRBV20-1 with TRBJ2-7, with unresolved D. V was cut by 4 bases and J by 7 bases, with 11 bases left in between. This CDR3 has 11 amino acids. Per germline, CDR1 DFQATT and CDR2 SNEGSKA (reference sequence). CDR3 in DNA: TGCAGTGCTACTACCCTGGGGGAGCAGTACTTC. It yields the protein CSATTLGEQYF.

The chain links TRBV4-1 to TRBJ2-6; possible D gene TRBD2, 6 bases. The germline V and J ends were trimmed by 3 bases and 0 bases, with 12 bases remaining between them. CDR3 length: 17 residues. The germline gives CDR1 MGHRA, CDR2 YSYEKL. The CDR3 loop is CASSQGTAASGANVLTF. The CDR3, as DNA: TGCGCCAGCAGCCAGGGGACTGCAGCCTCTGGGGCCAACGTCCTGACTTTC.

V and J are TRBV18 and TRBJ1-5; D is undetermined. The CDR3 sequence is 14 residues long. With 4 bases removed from V and 5 bases from J, the gap between germline ends came to 12 bases. Germline CDR1 and CDR2: KGHSH and LQKENI. CDR3 nucleotide sequence: TGTGCCAGCTCACAAATAGACCGAGATCAGCCCCAGCATTTT. It specifies CASSQIDRDQPQHF.

The chain is built from TRBV7-3 and TRBJ1-2; 7 bases match TRBD1. Unmatched junction bases numbered 6, after V lost 1 base and J lost 4 bases. The CDR3 runs to 15 residues. CDR1 SGHTA and CDR2 FQGTGA come from the germline V gene. The CDR3 region has the DNA TGTGCCAGCAGCTTAAAAGGAGGGGGCGTCTATGGCTACACCTTC. It yields the protein CASSLKGGGVYGYTF.

The rearrangement joins TRBV9 to TRBJ2-1, with D perhaps being TRBD1 or TRBD2 (5 bases each). The CDR3 has 15 amino acids. Germline CDR1 reads SGDLS; CDR2 reads YYNGEE. Trimming pared 4 bases from V and 8 bases from J, leaving 19 bases between. The CDR3: CASSPPGRRVDEQFF. CDR3 coding DNA: TGTGCCAGCAGCCCGCCGGGACGCCGGGTTGATGAGCAGTTCTTC.

Comments on this clone: A read error may be the cause here, since a much bigger clone is one base away. The J gene is TRBJ1-1, the V gene TRBV29-1; perhaps TRBD1 as D (5 bases). Germline lookup yields CDR1 SQVTM and CDR2 ANQGSEA. The V end lost 5 bases, the J end lost 3 bases, and 10 bases lay between the germline ends. This CDR3 is 12 amino acids long. The CDR3, as DNA: TGCAGCGTTCGGGACGGTTACACTGAAGCTTTCTTT. Amino acids: CSVRDGYTEAFF.

CDR3 sequence: CASSFPMGRYGYNEQFF. In nucleotides, the CDR3 is TGTGCCAGCAGCTTTCCCATGGGACGGTACGGCTACAATGAGCAGTTCTTC. The chain uses TRBV12-1 and TRBJ2-1. TRBV12-1 is recorded as a pseudogene. CDR3 length: 17 amino acids.

The chain is built from TRBV5-1 and TRBJ1-1, with 9 bases that match TRBD1. The V gene's germline CDR1 is SGHRS and CDR2 YFSETQ. The CDR3 is 16 residues long. V was clipped by 4 bases and J by 9 bases; unmatched bases: 16. The CDR3: CASSRESGQGTPKAFF. The CDR3 DNA sequence: TGCGCCAGCAGCCGAGAGTCGGGACAGGGTACGCCAAAAGCTTTCTTT.

The chain combines TRBV9 with TRBJ1-6; 7 bases match TRBD1. This CDR3 comprises 16 residues. Germline V CDR1 and CDR2: SGDLS, YYNGEE. Trimming at V came to 3 bases and at J to 7 bases, leaving 10 bases not matched to a gene. Here the CDR3 reads CASSAGSGTVNSPLHF. The DNA of the CDR3 is TGTGCCAGCAGCGCTGGTTCCGGGACAGTGAATTCACCCCTCCACTTT.

This sequence joins TRBV12-5 and TRBJ2-7; 9 nucleotides agree with TRBD1. Losses at the gene ends were 6 bases for V and 0 bases for J; bases not matched to a gene: 12. This CDR3 contains 17 residues. CDR1 is LGHNT, CDR2 FRNRAP, per germline. Here the CDR3 DNA reads TGTGCTAGTGGAAACAGTCCCGGGACAGGGCGCTCCTACGAGCAGTACTTC. The encoded protein is CASGNSPGTGRSYEQYF.

The chain uses TRBV2 and TRBJ2-5; 12 nucleotides match TRBD2. Trimming removed 9 bases from V and 11 bases from J; junction bases left unmatched: 7. The CDR3 is 12 residues long. Germline lookup yields CDR1 SNHLY and CDR2 FYNNEI. CDR3 sequence (DNA): TGTGCCAGGACTAGCGGGAGAGGTGAGCAGTACTTC. Translating gives CARTSGRGEQYF.

The rearrangement joins TRBV5-1 to TRBJ2-2; D assignment may be TRBD1 or TRBD2 (5 bases each). Germline CDR1 is SGHRS and CDR2 is YFSETQ. V lost 5 bases, J lost 3 bases, and 14 bases lay in between. The CDR3 length is 15 residues. The CDR3, as DNA: TGCGCCAGCAGGCCTCTGGGGGTGGACACCGGGGAGCTGTTTTTT. Protein product: CASRPLGVDTGELFF.

The rearrangement joins TRBV30 to TRBJ1-3, with 7 positions matching TRBD1. Germline assignment: CDR1 GTSNPN and CDR2 SVGIG (reference sequence). V was clipped by 0 bases and J by 8 bases; unmatched bases: 10. This CDR3 comprises 15 residues. CDR3 sequence: CAWSVQNRGGDTIYF. CDR3 nucleotide sequence: TGTGCCTGGAGTGTACAAAACAGGGGTGGCGACACCATATATTTT.

The CDR3 reads CASSQGTSGGEDTQYF. The DNA for the CDR3 is TGCGCCAGCAGCCAAGGGACTAGCGGGGGAGAAGATACGCAGTATTTT. The chain joins TRBV4-3 to TRBJ2-3; 13 nucleotides agree with TRBD2. Germline V gene lookup returns CDR1 LGHNA and CDR2 YSLEER. Losses at the gene ends were 1 base for V and 5 bases for J; bases not matched to a gene: 3. This CDR3 has 16 amino acids.

The chain combines TRBV27 with TRBJ2-5; D might be TRBD2 (6 bases). The J call may be in error: the DNA end matches TRBJ2-7 better. The CDR3 has 15 amino acids. Germline V gene lookup returns CDR1 MNHEY and CDR2 SMNVEV (reference sequence). The CDR3 DNA reads TGTGCCAGCAGCCCCCTTGGGGCGGGGAACTACGAGCAGTACTTC. Its protein product is CASSPLGAGNYEQYF.

DNA for the CDR3: TGTGCCAGCACCCTCGGGGCAGGGAATGGCTACACCTTC. The encoded protein is CASTLGAGNGYTF. The chain employs TRBV6-6 and TRBJ1-2, with D perhaps TRBD1 (5 bases). The V end was cut by 7 bases, the J end by 6 bases, with 15 bases between. The V gene's germline CDR1 is MNHNY and CDR2 SVGAGI (reference sequence). The CDR3 extends over 13 amino acids.

This chain joins TRBV9 and TRBJ2-3; 12 positions match TRBD2. The germline V gene encodes CDR1 SGDLS and CDR2 YYNGEE. The CDR3 is 18 residues long. Trimming cost V 0 bases and J 5 bases; bases outside gene matches: 10. CDR3 sequence reads: CASSVVGLAGGPRDTQYF. The CDR3 DNA follows: TGTGCCAGCAGCGTAGTGGGGCTAGCGGGAGGGCCAAGAGATACGCAGTATTTT.

This clone was recorded once. CDR3: CAISKTGTGRAFF. CDR3 sequence (DNA): TGTGCCATCAGCAAAACCGGGACAGGGAGAGCTTTCTTT. The rearrangement joins TRBV10-3 to TRBJ1-1, with 9 bases identical to TRBD1. CDR3 length: 13 amino acids. V trimming: 6 bases; J trimming: 10 bases; junction bases outside the gene matches: 9. Germline CDR1 reads ENHRY; CDR2 reads SYGVKD.

The rearrangement uses TRBV2 and TRBJ1-4; D remains unclear. There are 13 residues in the CDR3. V lost 7 bases, J lost 4 bases, and 10 bases lay in between. Germline V gene data show CDR1 as SNHLY and CDR2 as FYNNEI. CDR3 in DNA: TGTGCCAGCAAAAGGGATCATAATGAAAAACTGTTTTTT. Its protein product is CASKRDHNEKLFF.

This chain links TRBV4-3 with TRBJ1-2; possible D gene TRBD1, 5 bases. This CDR3 has 14 residues. From germline, CDR1 is LGHNA and CDR2 YSLEER. Trimming cost V 3 bases and J 4 bases, with 12 bases left between them. CDR3 DNA sequence: TGCGCCAGCAGCCAGGGGGGGGGTTTCTATGGCTACACCTTC. It codes for CASSQGGGFYGYTF.

This clone occurred once. Distinct nucleotide sequences in the sample also encode this CDR3. The chain uses TRBV2 and TRBJ1-5; D uncertain. CDR3 length: 14 amino acids. CDR1 and CDR2 from the germline V gene are SNHLY and FYNNEI. Trimming pared 5 bases from V and 4 bases from J, leaving 12 bases between. The CDR3 DNA reads as TGTGCCAGCAGTCGGAGCAGAGGGAATCAGCCCCAGCATTTT. This gives the protein CASSRSRGNQPQHF.

This clone was counted only a few times. This sequence joins TRBV19 and TRBJ2-3; TRBD2 matches 8 bases. Looked up from germline, CDR1 is LNHDA and CDR2 is SQIVND (reference sequence). With V trimmed by 5 bases and J by 2 bases, 18 bases remained unmatched. The CDR3 consists of 19 residues. In nucleotides, the CDR3 is TGTGCCAGTAGTTTGCTTGCGGGGGGCCTAGGGGTGACCACAGATACGCAGTATTTT. This gives the protein CASSLLAGGLGVTTDTQYF.